This TCR beta chain was identified in a study of chemoradiotherapy in HPV16-positive cancers. Study-wide background: Candidate HPV-specific T-cell clones and common TCR motifs came from functional assays in a couple of HPV16-positive patients.

CDR3 length equals 13 residues. The V gene's germline CDR1 is SGHAT and CDR2 FQNNGV. Trimming left V 3 bases short and J 7 bases short, with 12 bases between. Overall study findings and caveats: Functional assays defining HPV-specific T cells used only a couple of HPV16-positive patients.

There are a few counts of this clone. As yet, its antigen is unknown. The data were produced by immunoSEQ multiplex PCR, yet TCRdb's version contains in-frame clones alone and is incomplete. The profile shows over 20,000 clones, 73% of them singletons. The specimen was taken from a patient who underwent chemoradiotherapy. The chain recombines TRBV11-2 with TRBJ1-1, with D perhaps matching TRBD1 (5 bases). This receptor was taken from a human donor with HPV-associated anogenital cancer. The CDR3 sequence is CASSLVMGGEAFF. CDR3 coding DNA: TGTGCCAGCAGCTTGGTAATGGGGGGTGAAGCTTTCTTT.